These T cell receptor beta chains were read from a single sample in a study of blood T cell repertoires in COVID-19. Generated by immunoSEQ multiplex PCR, the TCRdb table keeps only in-frame clones and is missing some. The table includes approximately 180,000 clones, 80% to 90% detected once. What was sequenced was peripheral blood. These receptors all come from a human donor with active or convalescent COVID-19. The donor label of this sample is uncertain. The CDR3 runs from the conserved cysteine through the conserved F or W.

v_gene: TRBV21-1
CDR3aa: CASSKPGRSKSGQGAKTDTQYF

v_gene: TRBV5-4
CDR3aa: CASRGGFDYGYTF

v_gene: TRBV7-9
CDR3aa: CASSPGLSYNEQFF

v_gene: TRBV7-8
CDR3aa: CASSSTERSSGANVLTF

v_gene: TRBV4-3
CDR3aa: CASSQDSRDNEQFF

v_gene: TRBV28
CDR3aa: CASSEGGHHSGNTIYF

v_gene: TRBV5-6
CDR3aa: CASTTTSGRVTGELFF

v_gene: TRBV3-1/TRBV3-2
CDR3aa: CASSHRTENAEQYF

v_gene: TRBV3-1/TRBV3-2
CDR3aa: CASSHYGLRGTDTQYF

v_gene: TRBV24-1
CDR3aa: CATRGQGAGTDTQYF

v_gene: TRBV11-3
CDR3aa: CASSRGGDHTQYF

v_gene: TRBV6-2/TRBV6-3
CDR3aa: CASSSGQAMNTEAFF

v_gene: TRBV5-1
CDR3aa: CASSSGTVNEQFF

v_gene: TRBV19
CDR3aa: CASTVAGGPYEQYF

v_gene: TRBV2
CDR3aa: CASVASISTDTQYF

v_gene: TRBV28
CDR3aa: CASSLYGSRNTEAFF

v_gene: TRBV6-2/TRBV6-3
CDR3aa: CASIPGGGPDTQYF

v_gene: TRBV24-1
CDR3aa: CATTAGGLVDGELFF

v_gene: TRBV28
CDR3aa: CASATGAQSYNEQFF

v_gene: TRBV12-3/TRBV12-4
CDR3aa: CASSSRGIQYF

v_gene: TRBV12-5
CDR3aa: CASRRGSGNNEQFF

v_gene: TRBV5-1
CDR3aa: CASSPTSGQETQYF

v_gene: TRBV7-8
CDR3aa: CASAWGQGYQETQYF

v_gene: TRBV27
CDR3aa: CASRLQGASDTQYF

v_gene: TRBV6-5
CDR3aa: CASSPNTGHQPQHF

v_gene: TRBV23-1
CDR3aa: CASSPGSRYNSPLHF

v_gene: TRBV21-1
CDR3aa: CATRTGEGTNEKLFF

v_gene: TRBV7-2
CDR3aa: CASSSTGGYEQYF

v_gene: TRBV2
CDR3aa: CASGRGGSNQPQHF

v_gene: TRBV27
CDR3aa: CASRGLAGVTAYEQYF

v_gene: TRBV5-1
CDR3aa: CASSLAGSSWSLHF

v_gene: TRBV18
CDR3aa: CASSPQGVGGSPLHF

v_gene: TRBV4-3
CDR3aa: CASSQDSLADTQYF

v_gene: TRBV3-1/TRBV3-2
CDR3aa: CASSQGRGNTEAFF

v_gene: TRBV2
CDR3aa: CASSTDSISYEQYF

v_gene: TRBV7-7
CDR3aa: CASSSGQGAFETQYF

v_gene: TRBV25-1
CDR3aa: CASSEDFGYTF

v_gene: TRBV28
CDR3aa: CASSFRSQSTEKLFF

v_gene: TRBV6-5
CDR3aa: CASGSGGPRTDTQYF

v_gene: TRBV9
CDR3aa: CASSVLGFNTGELFF

v_gene: TRBV11-2
CDR3aa: CASSYPPGVLGETQYF